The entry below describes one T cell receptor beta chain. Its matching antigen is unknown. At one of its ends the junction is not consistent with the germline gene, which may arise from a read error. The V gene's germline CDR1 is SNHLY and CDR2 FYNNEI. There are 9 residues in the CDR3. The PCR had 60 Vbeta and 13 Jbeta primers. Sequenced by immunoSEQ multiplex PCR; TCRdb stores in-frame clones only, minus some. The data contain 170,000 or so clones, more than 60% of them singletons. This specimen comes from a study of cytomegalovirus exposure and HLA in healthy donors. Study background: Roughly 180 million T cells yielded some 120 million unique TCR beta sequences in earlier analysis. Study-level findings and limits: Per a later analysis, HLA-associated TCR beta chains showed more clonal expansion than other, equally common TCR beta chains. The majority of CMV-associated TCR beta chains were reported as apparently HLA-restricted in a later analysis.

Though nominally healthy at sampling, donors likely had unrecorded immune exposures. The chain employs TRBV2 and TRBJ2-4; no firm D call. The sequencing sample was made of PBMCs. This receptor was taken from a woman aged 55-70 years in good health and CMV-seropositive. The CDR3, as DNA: TGTGCCAGCAGTGAACGCGGAAACTTC. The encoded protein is CASSERGNF.